These T cell receptor beta chains were read from a single sample in a study of brain T cells in children with intractable seizures. Some clones are missing from TCRdb's copy, which holds only in-frame ones; the method was immunoSEQ multiplex PCR. Seen here are approximately 330,000 clones, over 90% observed once, and the top ten hold 4.5% to 7%. The sample was peripheral blood, taken about 5 months after surgery. The receptors were gathered from a boy under two years old with tuberous sclerosis and intractable seizures. Each CDR3 is given with its conserved first and last residue. The order of the fields is V gene, CDR3 protein.

>TRBV24-1
CATVRQEANTGELFF
>TRBV6-4
CASSFRLDNEQFF
>TRBV3-1/TRBV3-2
CASSRSGGASGTGELFF
>TRBV7-2
CASSLVPGSSYNEQFF
>TRBV7-3
CASSLTRDRATEAFF
>TRBV29-1
CSVQAGVDNEQFF
>TRBV3-1/TRBV3-2
CASSQSGNYGYTF
>TRBV6-1
CASSEDHRAGELFF
>TRBV6-5
CASRGEDEQYF
>TRBV16
CASSQSDQLSYEQYF
>TRBV27
CASSFLGSPLHF
>TRBV29-1
CSVGGRGKLFF
>TRBV4-2
CASSQDRVSYNEQFF
>TRBV27
CASSDLQGARSGNTIYF
>TRBV7-2
CASIGSGQGTEAFF
>TRBV3-1/TRBV3-2
CASSLAGETQYF
>TRBV2
CAKQRDGNTGELFF
>TRBV7-9
CASSLGVRIDTEAFF
>TRBV28
CASSFAGSTGANVLTF
>TRBV6-5
CASSYSRGRGAEAFF
>TRBV27
CASSLYNEQFF
>TRBV4-1
CASSRHSGTSSSGELFF
>TRBV28
CASGYQGSNQPQHF
>TRBV3-1/TRBV3-2
CASSQASSQETQYF
>TRBV6-5
CASSRDRSNYGYTF
>TRBV9
CASSVFGSGATVYEQFF
>TRBV7-9
CASSKLTAGTAGDIQYF
>TRBV2
CATGQGINTDTQYF
>TRBV4-2
CASSQEPPGRRRISTDTQYF
>TRBV13
CASSLRIGTEAFF
>TRBV5-6
CASSFDSSYEQYF
>TRBV24-1
CATSDSARTDRGQFYGYTF
>TRBV29-1
CSVVEVGGGWNEQFF
>TRBV24-1
CATSLADTQYF
>TRBV6-5
CASSYSHSSYNEQFF
>TRBV19
CASRPMDREGYTF
>TRBV9
CASSAWTGTADNEQFF
>TRBV7-9
CASSFGAYEQYF
>TRBV24-1
CATSPRQGNYGYTF
>TRBV3-1/TRBV3-2
CASSQVGGGADTQYF
>TRBV6-5
CASSYHRTDTQYF
>TRBV4-1
CASSQGGGRGSGNTIYF
>TRBV7-9
CASSSLAGGAGELFF
>TRBV19
CASEDRHRAGNTIYF
>TRBV6-5
CATAGGSNSYEQYF